Listed below are T cell receptor beta chains from one sample, sequenced in a study of T cell repertoires in cytomegalovirus infection. TCRdb independently ran MiXCR on the reads; one entry per CDR3 protein. The sample includes roughly 630,000 distinct CDR3 sequences, 24% of them seen just once. The specimen was CD8+ T cells from PBMCs. The source is a human donor in good health (CMV status not recorded). Some clones in this sample may be carry-over from other donors' samples. Each CDR3 is given with its conserved first and last residue. A D gene is named only where the DNA matches it firmly. Some rows have no size entry. The others give once, few or many, or a class for an expanded clone.

. TRBJ2-2 few TRBV6-6 CASSYLSGTRDGELFF TGTGCCAGCAGTTACCTGAGTGGCACCCGGGACGGGGAGCTGTTTTTT
. TRBJ1-4 few TRBV5-1 CASSFEGPNEKLFF TGCGCCAGCAGCTTTGAGGGGCCTAATGAAAAACTGTTTTTT
. TRBJ2-7 few TRBV29-1 CSVLGELSYEQYF TGCAGCGTTCTCGGGGAGCTATCCTACGAGCAGTACTTC
. TRBJ2-5 few TRBV7-6 CASSPLGGRETQYF TGTGCCAGCAGCCCCCTCGGGGGACGAGAGACCCAGTACTTC
. TRBJ2-5 few TRBV28 CASTLKTGQLKETQYF TGTGCCAGCACCCTTAAGACGGGGCAGCTTAAAGAGACCCAGTACTTC
TRBD2 TRBJ2-7 few TRBV13 CASSQSGGPLYEQYF TGTGCCAGCAGCCAAAGCGGGGGGCCTCTCTACGAGCAGTACTTC
TRBD1 TRBJ1-2 . TRBV9 CASSSGTVNHYTF TGTGCCAGCAGCTCTGGGACAGTCAACCACTACACCTTC
. TRBJ1-2 . TRBV7-9 CASSLLGRDKDYGYTF TGTGCCAGCAGCTTATTGGGCAGGGATAAAGACTATGGCTACACCTTC
. TRBJ2-3 . TRBV7-6 CANSIPRRTDTQYF TGTGCCAACTCGATCCCCAGGCGCACAGATACGCAGTATTTT
. TRBJ2-3 many TRBV7-3 CASSLGGGRGDTQYF TGTGCCAGCAGCTTAGGCGGTGGGCGGGGAGATACGCAGTATTTT
TRBD2 TRBJ2-7 few TRBV29-1 CSVEDGKGRDYEQYF TGCAGCGTTGAAGATGGAAAGGGGAGGGACTACGAGCAGTACTTC
. TRBJ2-2 few TRBV6-5 CASSYFGRYEAGELFF TGTGCCAGCAGTTACTTCGGACGGTATGAGGCCGGGGAGCTGTTTTTT
. TRBJ2-5 . TRBV20-1 CSARDYRKQETQYF TGCAGTGCTAGAGACTACAGGAAACAAGAGACCCAGTACTTC
. TRBJ1-4 few TRBV5-5 CASTLGQGNEKLFF TGTGCCAGCACCCTAGGACAAGGGAATGAAAAACTGTTTTTT
. TRBJ2-1 few TRBV20-1 CSAQGIEQFF TGCAGTGCTCAGGGAATTGAGCAGTTCTTC
. TRBJ2-1 . TRBV5-4 CASNKVERAYNEQFF TGTGCCAGCAACAAAGTTGAGAGGGCCTACAATGAGCAGTTCTTC
. TRBJ2-6 . TRBV20-1 CSALGGVSSGANVLTF TGCAGTGCCCTGGGTGGGGTATCGTCTGGGGCCAACGTCCTGACTTTC
TRBD1 TRBJ1-2 once TRBV12-3/TRBV12-4 CASSLAGTGYNGYTF TGTGCCAGCAGTTTAGCCGGGACAGGATACAATGGCTACACCTTC
. TRBJ2-2 many TRBV7-9 CASEVAANTGELFF TGTGCCAGTGAGGTAGCGGCGAACACCGGGGAGCTGTTTTTT
TRBD1 TRBJ1-2 many TRBV7-9 CASSPGTAYGYTF TGTGCCAGCAGCCCCGGGACAGCCTATGGCTACACCTTC
. TRBJ2-5 many TRBV7-2 CASSRGERSQETQYF TGTGCCAGCAGCAGGGGCGAAAGGAGTCAAGAGACCCAGTACTTC
. TRBJ1-1 . TRBV27 CASRTQGFTEAFF TGTGCCAGCAGAACTCAGGGATTCACTGAAGCTTTCTTT
TRBD1 TRBJ1-4 . TRBV12-3/TRBV12-4 CASSLTGANEKLFF TGTGCCAGCAGTTTGACAGGGGCTAATGAAAAACTGTTTTTT
TRBD2 TRBJ2-3 many TRBV7-6 CAIPQRGGGTDTQYF TGTGCCATCCCTCAGAGGGGCGGGGGTACAGATACGCAGTATTTT
. TRBJ1-4 . TRBV12-3/TRBV12-4 CASHEEGGVELFF TGTGCCTCGCACGAGGAAGGTGGGGTGGAACTGTTTTTT
. TRBJ1-2 few TRBV7-6 CASSQDNHYGYTF TGTGCCAGCAGCCAGGACAACCACTATGGCTACACCTTC
. TRBJ1-3 . TRBV19 CASSKQGRPGNTIYF TGTGCCAGTAGTAAACAGGGACGGCCTGGAAACACCATATATTTT
. TRBJ2-2 many TRBV4-1 CASSQEPQGNTGELFF TGCGCCAGCAGCCAAGAACCACAAGGGAACACCGGGGAGCTGTTTTTT